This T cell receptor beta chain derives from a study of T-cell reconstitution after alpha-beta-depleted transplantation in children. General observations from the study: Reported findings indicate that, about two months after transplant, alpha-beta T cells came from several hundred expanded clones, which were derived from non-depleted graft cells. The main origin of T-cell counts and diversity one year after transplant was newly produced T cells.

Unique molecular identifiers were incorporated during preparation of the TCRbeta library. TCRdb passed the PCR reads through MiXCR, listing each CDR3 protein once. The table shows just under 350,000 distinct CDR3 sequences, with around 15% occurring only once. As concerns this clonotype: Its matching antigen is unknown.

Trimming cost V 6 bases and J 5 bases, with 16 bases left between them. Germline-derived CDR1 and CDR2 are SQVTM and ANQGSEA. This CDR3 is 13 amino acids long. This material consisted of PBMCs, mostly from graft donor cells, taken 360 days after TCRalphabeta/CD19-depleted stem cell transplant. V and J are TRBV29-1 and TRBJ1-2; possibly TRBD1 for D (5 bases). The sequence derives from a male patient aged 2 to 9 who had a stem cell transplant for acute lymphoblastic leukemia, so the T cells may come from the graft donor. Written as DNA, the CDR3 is TGCAGCGTGGAGGGGATGGAGAGTTATGGCTACACCTTC. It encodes CSVEGMESYGYTF.